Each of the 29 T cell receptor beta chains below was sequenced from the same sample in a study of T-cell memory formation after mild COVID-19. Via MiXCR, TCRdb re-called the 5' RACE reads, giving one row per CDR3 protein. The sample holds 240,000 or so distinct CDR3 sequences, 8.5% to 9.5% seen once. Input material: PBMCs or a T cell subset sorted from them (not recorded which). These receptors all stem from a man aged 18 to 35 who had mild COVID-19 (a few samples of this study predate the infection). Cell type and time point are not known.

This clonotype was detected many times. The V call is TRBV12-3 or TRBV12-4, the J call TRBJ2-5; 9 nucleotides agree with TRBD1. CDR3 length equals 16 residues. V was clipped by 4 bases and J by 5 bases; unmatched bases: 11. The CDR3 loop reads CASSSGTGPVLETQYF. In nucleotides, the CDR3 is TGTGCCAGCAGTTCCGGGACAGGGCCCGTCTTGGAGACCCAGTACTTC.

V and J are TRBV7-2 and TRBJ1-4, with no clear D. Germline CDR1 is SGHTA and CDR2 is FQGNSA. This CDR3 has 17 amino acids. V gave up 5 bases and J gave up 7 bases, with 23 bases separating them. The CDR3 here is CASSRTGIGRRAEKLFF. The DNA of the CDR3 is TGTGCCAGCAGCCGGACTGGAATCGGGAGGAGGGCTGAAAAACTGTTTTTT.

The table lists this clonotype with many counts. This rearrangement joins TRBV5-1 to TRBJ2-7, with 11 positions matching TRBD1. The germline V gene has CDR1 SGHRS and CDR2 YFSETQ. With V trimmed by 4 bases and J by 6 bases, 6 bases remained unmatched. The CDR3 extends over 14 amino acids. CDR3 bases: TGCGCCAGCAGCGTCGGGACAGGGGGACGCGAGCAGTACGTC. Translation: CASSVGTGGREQYV.

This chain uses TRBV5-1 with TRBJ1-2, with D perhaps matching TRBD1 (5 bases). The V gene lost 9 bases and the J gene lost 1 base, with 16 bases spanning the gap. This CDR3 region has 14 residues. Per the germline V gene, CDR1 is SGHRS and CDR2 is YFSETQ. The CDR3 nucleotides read TGCGCCACCAAAGACAGCCACCTTAACTATGGCTACACCTTC. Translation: CATKDSHLNYGYTF.

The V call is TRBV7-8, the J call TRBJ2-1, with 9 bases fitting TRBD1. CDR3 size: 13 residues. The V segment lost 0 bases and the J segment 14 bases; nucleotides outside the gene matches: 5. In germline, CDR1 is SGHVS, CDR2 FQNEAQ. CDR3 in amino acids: CASSLASRTGEFF. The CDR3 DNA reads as TGTGCCAGCAGCTTAGCTTCCCGGACAGGGGAGTTCTTC.

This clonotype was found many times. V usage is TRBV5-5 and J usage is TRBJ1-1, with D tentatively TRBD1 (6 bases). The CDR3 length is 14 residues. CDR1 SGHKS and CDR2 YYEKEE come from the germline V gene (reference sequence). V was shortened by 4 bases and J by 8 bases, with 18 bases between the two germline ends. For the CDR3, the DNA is TGTGCCAGCAGCCCCCAAACCGGGACAACCGAAGCTTTCTTT. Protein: CASSPQTGTTEAFF. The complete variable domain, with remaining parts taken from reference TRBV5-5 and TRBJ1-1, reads DAGVTQSPTHLIKTRGQQVTLRCSPISGHKSVSWYQQVLGQGPQFIFQYYEKEERGRGNFPDRFSARQFPNYSSELNVNALLLGDSALYLCASSPQTGTTEAFFGQGTRLTVV.

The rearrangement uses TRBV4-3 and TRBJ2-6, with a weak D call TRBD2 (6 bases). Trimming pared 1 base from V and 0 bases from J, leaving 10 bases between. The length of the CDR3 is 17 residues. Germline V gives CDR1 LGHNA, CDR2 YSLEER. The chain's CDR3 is CASSQGGGPSGANVLTF. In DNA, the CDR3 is TGCGCCAGCAGCCAAGGGGGAGGTCCCTCTGGGGCCAACGTCCTGACTTTC.

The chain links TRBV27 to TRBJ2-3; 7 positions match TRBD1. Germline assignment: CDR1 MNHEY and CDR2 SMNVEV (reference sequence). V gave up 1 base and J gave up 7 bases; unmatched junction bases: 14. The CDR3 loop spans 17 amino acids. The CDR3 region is CASSLWASTGRPNTQYF. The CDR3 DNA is TGTGCCAGCAGTTTATGGGCCTCGACAGGGCGCCCTAATACGCAGTATTTT.

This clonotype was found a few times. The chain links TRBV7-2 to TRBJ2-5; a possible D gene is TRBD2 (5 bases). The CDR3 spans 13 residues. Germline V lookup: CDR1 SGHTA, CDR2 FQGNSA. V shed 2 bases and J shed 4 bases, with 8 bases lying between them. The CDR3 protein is CASSLFEGETQYF. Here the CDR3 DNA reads TGTGCCAGCAGCTTATTCGAGGGAGAGACCCAGTACTTC. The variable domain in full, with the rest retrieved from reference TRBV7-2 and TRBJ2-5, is GAGVSQSPSNKVTEKGKDVELRCDPISGHTALYWYRQSLGQGLEFLIYFQGNSAPDKSGLPSDRFSAERTGGSVSTLTIQRTQQEDSAVYLCASSLFEGETQYFGPGTRLLVL.

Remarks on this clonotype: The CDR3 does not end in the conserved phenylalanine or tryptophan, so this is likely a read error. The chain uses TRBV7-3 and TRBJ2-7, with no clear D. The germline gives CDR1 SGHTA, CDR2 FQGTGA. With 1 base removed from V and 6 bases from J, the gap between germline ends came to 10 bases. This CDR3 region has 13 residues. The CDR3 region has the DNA TGTGCCAGCAGCTTAAAGGCCGGCGTCGAGCAGTACCTC. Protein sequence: CASSLKAGVEQYL.

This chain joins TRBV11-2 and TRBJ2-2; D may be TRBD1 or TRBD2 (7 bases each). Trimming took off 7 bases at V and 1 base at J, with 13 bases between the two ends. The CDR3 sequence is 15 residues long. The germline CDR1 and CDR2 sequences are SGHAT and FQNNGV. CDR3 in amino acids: CASTQGEGNTGELFF. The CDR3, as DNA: TGTGCCAGCACCCAGGGGGAGGGGAACACCGGGGAGCTGTTTTTT.

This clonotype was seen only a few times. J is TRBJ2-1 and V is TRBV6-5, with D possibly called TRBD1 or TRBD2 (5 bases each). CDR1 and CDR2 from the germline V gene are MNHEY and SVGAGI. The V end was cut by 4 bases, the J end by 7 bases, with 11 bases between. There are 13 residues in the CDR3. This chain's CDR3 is CASSLEGWNEQFF. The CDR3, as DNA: TGTGCCAGCAGTTTAGAGGGGTGGAATGAGCAGTTCTTC.

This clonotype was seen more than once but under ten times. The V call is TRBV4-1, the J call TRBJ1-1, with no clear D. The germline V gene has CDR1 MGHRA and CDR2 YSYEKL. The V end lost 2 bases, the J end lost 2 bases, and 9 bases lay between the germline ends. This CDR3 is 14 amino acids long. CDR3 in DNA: TGCGCCAGCAGCCAAAGGACCACCAACACTGAAGCTTTCTTT. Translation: CASSQRTTNTEAFF.

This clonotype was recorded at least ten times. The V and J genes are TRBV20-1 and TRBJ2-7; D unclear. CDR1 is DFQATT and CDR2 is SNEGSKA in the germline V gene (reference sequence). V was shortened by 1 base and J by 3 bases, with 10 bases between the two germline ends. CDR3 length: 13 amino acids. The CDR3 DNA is TGCAGTGCTAGAGTCGGCGGCTTCTACGAGCAGTACTTC. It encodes CSARVGGFYEQYF.

The CDR3 coding sequence is TGTGCCAGCAGCCGACTGGGACAGGGGATAGGAGGCTACACCTTC. As protein: CASSRLGQGIGGYTF. The chain combines TRBV7-9 with TRBJ1-2, with TRBD1 matching over 10 bases. The CDR3 sequence is 15 residues long. V trimming: 5 bases; J trimming: 8 bases; junction bases outside the gene matches: 11. The germline gives CDR1 SEHNR, CDR2 FQNEAQ (reference sequence).

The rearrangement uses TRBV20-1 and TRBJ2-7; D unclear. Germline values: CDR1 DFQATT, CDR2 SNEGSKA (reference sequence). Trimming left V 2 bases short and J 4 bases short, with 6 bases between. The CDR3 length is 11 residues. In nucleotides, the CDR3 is TGCAGTGCTAGATTTGCGTACGAGCAGTACTTC. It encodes CSARFAYEQYF.

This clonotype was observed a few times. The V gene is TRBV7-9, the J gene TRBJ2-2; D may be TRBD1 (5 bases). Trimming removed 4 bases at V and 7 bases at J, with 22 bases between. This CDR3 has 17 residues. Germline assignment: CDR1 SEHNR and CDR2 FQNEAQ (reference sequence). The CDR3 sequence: CASSSPRGFQSSGELFF. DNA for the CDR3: TGTGCCAGCAGCTCTCCAAGGGGCTTCCAAAGCAGCGGGGAGCTGTTTTTT.

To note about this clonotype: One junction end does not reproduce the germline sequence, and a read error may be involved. This CDR3 is CASSLDRYSEQFF. The CDR3 nucleotides read TGTGCCAGCAGCTTAGACCGGTACAGTGAGCAGTTCTTC. This chain uses TRBV11-1 with TRBJ2-1; no firm D call. The germline CDR1 and CDR2 sequences are SGHAT and FQDESV (reference sequence). CDR3 length equals 13 residues.

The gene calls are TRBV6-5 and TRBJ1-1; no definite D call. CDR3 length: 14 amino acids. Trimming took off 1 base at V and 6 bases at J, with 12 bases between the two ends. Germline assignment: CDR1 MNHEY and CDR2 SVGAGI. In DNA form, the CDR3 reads TGTGCCAGCAGTTACTGGGTTGGGGTGGCTGAAGCTTTCTTT. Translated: CASSYWVGVAEAFF.

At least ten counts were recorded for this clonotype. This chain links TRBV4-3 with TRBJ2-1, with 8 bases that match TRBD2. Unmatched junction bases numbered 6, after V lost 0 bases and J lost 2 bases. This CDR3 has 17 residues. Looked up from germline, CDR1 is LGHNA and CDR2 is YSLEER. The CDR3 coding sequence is TGCGCCAGCAGCCAAGATAGGGCCGGGGGGGCCTACAATGAGCAGTTCTTC. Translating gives CASSQDRAGGAYNEQFF.

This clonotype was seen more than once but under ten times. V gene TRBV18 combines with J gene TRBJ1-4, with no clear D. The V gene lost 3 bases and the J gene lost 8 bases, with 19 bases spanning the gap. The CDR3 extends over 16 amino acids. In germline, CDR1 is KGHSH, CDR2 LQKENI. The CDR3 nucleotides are TGTGCCAGCTCACCGATAGATGGACCCTTAGGCGAAAAACTGTTTTTT. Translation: CASSPIDGPLGEKLFF.

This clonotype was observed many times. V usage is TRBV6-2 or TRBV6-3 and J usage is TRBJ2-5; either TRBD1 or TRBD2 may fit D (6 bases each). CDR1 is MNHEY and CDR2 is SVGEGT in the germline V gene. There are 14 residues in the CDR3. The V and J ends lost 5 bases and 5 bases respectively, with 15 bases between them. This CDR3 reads CASSTEGGMETQYF. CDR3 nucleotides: TGTGCCAGCAGTACGGAGGGGGGTATGGAGACCCAGTACTTC.

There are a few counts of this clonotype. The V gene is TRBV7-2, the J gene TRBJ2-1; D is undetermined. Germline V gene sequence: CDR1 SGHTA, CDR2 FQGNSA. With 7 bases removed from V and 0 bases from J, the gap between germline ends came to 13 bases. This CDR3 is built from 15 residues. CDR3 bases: TGTGCCAGCAATTTAGTGGCAAGCTCCTACAATGAGCAGTTCTTC. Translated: CASNLVASSYNEQFF.

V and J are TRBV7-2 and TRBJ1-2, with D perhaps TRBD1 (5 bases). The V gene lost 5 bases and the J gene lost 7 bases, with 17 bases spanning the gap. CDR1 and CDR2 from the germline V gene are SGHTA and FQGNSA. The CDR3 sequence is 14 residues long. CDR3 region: CASSPRDGWGGYTF. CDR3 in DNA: TGTGCCAGCAGCCCAAGGGACGGCTGGGGTGGCTACACCTTC.

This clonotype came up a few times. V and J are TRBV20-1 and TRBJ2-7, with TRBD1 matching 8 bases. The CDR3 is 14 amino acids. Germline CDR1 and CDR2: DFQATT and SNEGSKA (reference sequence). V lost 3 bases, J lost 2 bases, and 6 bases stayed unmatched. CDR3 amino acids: CSASQGAGTYEQYV. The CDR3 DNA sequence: TGCAGTGCTAGCCAGGGGGCAGGAACCTACGAGCAGTACGTC.

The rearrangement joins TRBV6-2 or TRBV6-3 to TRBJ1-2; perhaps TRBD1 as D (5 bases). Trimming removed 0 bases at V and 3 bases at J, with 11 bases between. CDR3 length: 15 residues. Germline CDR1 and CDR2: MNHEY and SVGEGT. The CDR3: CASSYSRTPHYGYTF. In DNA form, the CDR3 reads TGTGCCAGCAGTTACTCGAGGACACCACACTATGGCTACACCTTC.

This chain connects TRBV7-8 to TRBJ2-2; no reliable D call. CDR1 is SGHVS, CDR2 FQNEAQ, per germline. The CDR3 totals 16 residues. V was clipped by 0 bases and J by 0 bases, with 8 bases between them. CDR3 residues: CASSLATRTNTGELFF. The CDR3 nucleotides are TGTGCCAGCAGCTTAGCTACCAGGACGAACACCGGGGAGCTGTTTTTT.

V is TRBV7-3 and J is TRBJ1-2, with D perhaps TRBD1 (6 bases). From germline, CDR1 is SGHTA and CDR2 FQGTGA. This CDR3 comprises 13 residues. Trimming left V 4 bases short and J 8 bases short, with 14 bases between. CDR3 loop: CASSSEGGRGYTF. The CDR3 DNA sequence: TGTGCCAGCAGCTCCGAAGGGGGTCGCGGCTACACCTTC.

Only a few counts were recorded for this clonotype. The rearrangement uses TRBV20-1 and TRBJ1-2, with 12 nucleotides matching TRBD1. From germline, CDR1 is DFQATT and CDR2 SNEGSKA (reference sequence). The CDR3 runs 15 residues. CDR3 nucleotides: TGCAGAGCCCGGGACAGGGGGCGGGGAAGCTATGGCTACACCTTC. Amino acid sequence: CRARDRGRGSYGYTF.